What follows are 25 T cell receptor beta chains derived from one specimen sequenced in a study of CD8+ T cells in alopecia areata. TCR sequencing used cDNA made by reverse transcription of extracted RNA. Repertoires were generated with immunoSEQ multiplex PCR, while TCRdb's copy carries only in-frame clones and drops some. The sample records 140,000 to 150,000 clones, around 47% being singletons. What was sequenced was CD4+ T cells sorted from blood. The source of these receptors is a human donor with alopecia areata.

The chain couples TRBV30 to TRBJ2-1; 10 bases are a match to TRBD1. The CDR3 extends over 16 amino acids. V was pared by 4 bases and J by 4 bases, with 10 bases of the junction left unmatched. CDR1 is GTSNPN and CDR2 is SVGIG in the germline V gene (reference sequence). DNA for the CDR3: TGTGCCTGGACCTTAGGGCCGGGACAGGGGTACAATGAGCAGTTCTTC. Translated: CAWTLGPGQGYNEQFF.

The chain uses TRBV18 and TRBJ1-5, with no clear D. V dropped 0 bases and J dropped 3 bases, with 0 bases sitting between them. Germline CDR1 and CDR2: KGHSH and LQKENI. This CDR3 spans 12 amino acids. CDR3 sequence: CASSPPNQPQHF. CDR3 sequence (DNA): TGTGCCAGCTCACCACCCAATCAGCCCCAGCATTTT.

V is TRBV6-5 and J is TRBJ1-2, with D unresolved. CDR1 is MNHEY, CDR2 SVGAGI, per germline. The CDR3 consists of 12 residues. Trimming took 5 bases from V and 4 from J, leaving 8 bases between them. The CDR3 here is CASSNRPYGYTF. CDR3 DNA sequence: TGTGCCAGCAGTAACCGACCCTATGGCTACACCTTC.

The CDR3 region is CSGGGGQETQYF. CDR3 nucleotides: TGCAGCGGCGGAGGGGGCCAAGAGACCCAGTACTTC. This chain connects TRBV29-1 to TRBJ2-5; tentatively, D is TRBD1 or TRBD2 (6 bases each). V lost 7 bases to trimming and J lost 1 base, with 10 bases between them. The CDR3 runs to 12 residues. The germline V gene encodes CDR1 SQVTM and CDR2 ANQGSEA.

There are a few counts of this clone. This sample includes further DNA sequences coding for the same CDR3. The rearrangement joins TRBV14 to TRBJ1-2, with no clear D. This CDR3 has 15 residues. V dropped 1 base and J dropped 4 bases, with 13 bases sitting between them. Germline assignment: CDR1 SGHDN and CDR2 FVKESK. The DNA for the CDR3 is TGTGCCAGCAGCCAAGGTCATCGCGTCCTCTATGGCTACACCTTC. This codes for CASSQGHRVLYGYTF.

This clone was seen more than once but under ten times. The J gene is TRBJ2-7, the V gene TRBV27; TRBD2 might be the D (5 bases). Trimming removed 8 bases at V and 2 bases at J, with 10 bases between. Per the germline V gene, CDR1 is MNHEY and CDR2 is SMNVEV (reference sequence). The CDR3 extends over 12 amino acids. The chain's CDR3 is CASGSQPYEQYF. The CDR3 nucleotides read TGTGCCAGCGGGAGCCAGCCCTACGAGCAGTACTTC.

This clone was counted between two and nine times. This rearrangement joins TRBV4-1 to TRBJ1-1; D unclear. The CDR3 spans 15 residues. Trimming removed 1 base at V and 3 bases at J, with 12 bases between. Germline V lookup: CDR1 MGHRA, CDR2 YSYEKL. CDR3 DNA: TGCGCCAGCAGCCAAGTGGCCCCCTTGTACACTGAAGCTTTCTTT. It is translated as CASSQVAPLYTEAFF.

The chain employs TRBV6-1 and TRBJ1-1; 10 bases fit TRBD1. The germline V gene encodes CDR1 MNHNS and CDR2 SASEGT. V shed 2 bases, J shed 3 bases, and the junction held 3 bases outside the gene matches. The CDR3 contains 15 residues. DNA for the CDR3: TGTGCCAGCAGTGAACGGACAGGGGGGCACACTGAAGCTTTCTTT. Translation gives CASSERTGGHTEAFF.

The genes are TRBV29-1 and TRBJ1-1; D remains ambiguous. Trimming took 5 bases from V and 1 from J, leaving 5 bases between them. The CDR3 runs 11 residues. Per germline, CDR1 SQVTM and CDR2 ANQGSEA. The CDR3 protein is CSVRENTEAFF. The CDR3, as DNA: TGCAGCGTTCGGGAGAACACTGAAGCTTTCTTT.

The V gene is TRBV29-1, the J gene TRBJ2-1; TRBD1 might be the D (6 bases). Germline CDR1 reads SQVTM; CDR2 reads ANQGSEA. This CDR3 is 16 amino acids long. Trimming left V 0 bases short and J 0 bases short, with 12 bases between. The chain's CDR3 is CSVEEVQGSSYNEQFF. In nucleotides, the CDR3 is TGCAGCGTTGAAGAAGTCCAGGGGAGCTCCTACAATGAGCAGTTCTTC.

The CDR3 bases are TGCTCTGTCGCGGGGCGAGCGGAGGAGCAGTACTTC. This gives the protein CSVAGRAEEQYF. V and J are TRBV29-1 and TRBJ2-7, with D maybe TRBD2 (6 bases). CDR1 is SQVTM and CDR2 is ANQGSEA in the germline V gene. The CDR3 consists of 12 residues.

This clone was seen more than once but under ten times. The rearrangement links TRBV28 to TRBJ2-3; D uncertain. The germline gives CDR1 MDHEN, CDR2 SYDVKM. Trimming took off 6 bases at V and 3 bases at J, with 7 bases between the two ends. CDR3 size: 12 residues. DNA of the CDR3: TGTGCCAGCAGCCTCAGAACAGATACGCAGTATTTT. This encodes CASSLRTDTQYF. The whole variable domain, filled in from reference TRBV28 and TRBJ2-3, reads DVKVTQSSRYLVKRTGEKVFLECVQDMDHENMFWYRQDPGLGLRLIYFSYDVKMKEKGDIPEGYSVSREKKERFSLILESASTNQTSMYLCASSLRTDTQYFGPGTRLTVL.

The chain links TRBV28 to TRBJ2-7; no firm D call. Per germline, CDR1 MDHEN and CDR2 SYDVKM. The CDR3 runs 11 residues. Deletions cut 3 bases from V and 5 bases from J, with 5 bases between. The DNA for the CDR3 is TGTGCCAGCAGTTTGGGCAACGAGCAGTACTTC. Protein product: CASSLGNEQYF.

The CDR3 reads CAIRDRGRGETQYF. CDR3 in DNA: TGTGCCATCAGGGACAGGGGGCGAGGAGAGACCCAGTACTTC. The chain has TRBV10-3 and TRBJ2-5; the match to TRBD1 covers 11 bases. Germline V gene sequence: CDR1 ENHRY, CDR2 SYGVKD. The V gene end was trimmed by 6 bases and the J gene end by 4 bases; junction bases not matched to a gene: 4. There are 14 residues in the CDR3.

This clone appeared a single time. The chain links TRBV6-1 to TRBJ2-7; D remains ambiguous. The CDR3 has 12 residues. Per germline, CDR1 MNHNS and CDR2 SASEGT. The V end lost 4 bases, the J end lost 7 bases, and 11 bases lay between the germline ends. CDR3 sequence reads: CASSVGLEEQYF. In DNA, the CDR3 is TGTGCCAGCAGTGTGGGTCTAGAGGAGCAGTACTTC.

The chain couples TRBV29-1 to TRBJ1-5; 7 bases are a match to TRBD1. The CDR3 sequence is 14 residues long. Per germline, CDR1 SQVTM and CDR2 ANQGSEA. Unmatched junction bases numbered 8, after V lost 5 bases and J lost 4 bases. CDR3: CSVKLSGGNQPQHF. For the CDR3, the DNA is TGCAGCGTTAAGTTATCAGGGGGTAATCAGCCCCAGCATTTT.

The rearrangement links TRBV4-1 to TRBJ1-2; a weak D match, TRBD1 (6 bases). Germline CDR1 reads MGHRA; CDR2 reads YSYEKL. The CDR3 is 12 amino acids. V dropped 1 base and J dropped 7 bases, with 7 bases sitting between them. The CDR3 nucleotides are TGCGCCAGCAGCCAAGTCAGGGGTGGCTACACCTTC. Its protein product is CASSQVRGGYTF.

This clone showed up just a few times. The rearrangement joins TRBV4-1 to TRBJ1-4; D perhaps matches TRBD1 (5 bases). The CDR3 extends over 13 amino acids. Germline loops: CDR1 MGHRA, CDR2 YSYEKL. With 2 bases removed from V and 7 bases from J, the gap between germline ends came to 8 bases. The CDR3 sequence is CASSQWRGEKLFF. In DNA form, the CDR3 reads TGCGCCAGCAGCCAATGGAGGGGTGAAAAACTGTTTTTT.

This sequence joins TRBV6-5 and TRBJ2-7; D gene unclear. Germline CDR1 reads MNHEY; CDR2 reads SVGAGI. CDR3 length equals 15 residues. Trimming removed 7 bases at V and 0 bases at J, with 16 bases between. The CDR3 sequence is CASKTVGQISYEQYF. CDR3 sequence (DNA): TGTGCCAGCAAAACGGTCGGTCAAATCTCCTACGAGCAGTACTTC.

The rearrangement uses TRBV6-5 and TRBJ2-2; TRBD1 agrees at 10 bases. The germline V gene encodes CDR1 MNHEY and CDR2 SVGAGI. The trim removed 6 bases at V and 7 bases at J, leaving 5 bases unmatched. The CDR3 sequence is 14 residues long. CDR3 DNA: TGTGCCAGCAGGCGGACAGGGGGAATCGGGGAGCTGTTTTTT. Its translation is CASRRTGGIGELFF.

The chain employs TRBV29-1 and TRBJ2-7, with D unclear. This CDR3 spans 12 amino acids. The ends were cut back, 4 bases at V and 5 bases at J, with 12 bases in the middle. CDR1 is SQVTM and CDR2 is ANQGSEA in the germline V gene. The CDR3 nucleotides are TGCAGCGTTGTAAAGGAGCATAACGAGCAGTACTTC. Encoded protein: CSVVKEHNEQYF.

The count of this clone is one. The rearrangement joins TRBV5-1 to TRBJ2-5, with 7 bases fitting TRBD2. This CDR3 spans 14 amino acids. Losses at the gene ends were 4 bases for V and 7 bases for J; bases not matched to a gene: 10. Germline lookup yields CDR1 SGHRS and CDR2 YFSETQ. Here the CDR3 reads CASSTTSPRGTQYF. DNA of the CDR3: TGCGCCAGCAGCACGACTAGCCCGCGGGGGACCCAGTACTTC.

There are a few counts of this clone. V and J are TRBV29-1 and TRBJ1-2; 12 bases are shared with TRBD1. The CDR3 is 14 amino acids. V trimming: 8 bases; J trimming: 4 bases; junction bases outside the gene matches: 8. Germline values: CDR1 SQVTM, CDR2 ANQGSEA. The CDR3 DNA reads TGCAGCACCTACGGGACAGGGGGCCTCTATGGCTACACCTTC. Translating gives CSTYGTGGLYGYTF.

The genes are TRBV5-1 and TRBJ2-7; maybe TRBD2 (6 bases). The CDR3 runs 14 residues. The V and J ends lost 0 bases and 4 bases respectively, with 11 bases between them. Germline assignment: CDR1 SGHRS and CDR2 YFSETQ. The CDR3 reads CASSLGAGRYEQYF. DNA of the CDR3: TGCGCCAGCAGCTTGGGGGCGGGAAGATACGAGCAGTACTTC.

The CDR3 protein is CSVETRQGTEAFF. The CDR3 DNA is TGCAGCGTTGAGACTCGCCAAGGCACTGAAGCTTTCTTT. This chain joins TRBV29-1 and TRBJ1-1; D is uncertain. V gave up 3 bases and J gave up 4 bases, with 12 bases separating them. The CDR3 is made up of 13 amino acids. Germline CDR1 is SQVTM and CDR2 is ANQGSEA. The variable domain in full, completed from reference TRBV29-1 and TRBJ1-1, reads SAVISQKPSRDICQRGTSLTIQCQVDSQVTMMFWYRQQPGQSLTLIATANQGSEATYESGFVIDKFPISRPNLTFSTLTVSNMSPEDSSIYLCSVETRQGTEAFFGQGTRLTVV.